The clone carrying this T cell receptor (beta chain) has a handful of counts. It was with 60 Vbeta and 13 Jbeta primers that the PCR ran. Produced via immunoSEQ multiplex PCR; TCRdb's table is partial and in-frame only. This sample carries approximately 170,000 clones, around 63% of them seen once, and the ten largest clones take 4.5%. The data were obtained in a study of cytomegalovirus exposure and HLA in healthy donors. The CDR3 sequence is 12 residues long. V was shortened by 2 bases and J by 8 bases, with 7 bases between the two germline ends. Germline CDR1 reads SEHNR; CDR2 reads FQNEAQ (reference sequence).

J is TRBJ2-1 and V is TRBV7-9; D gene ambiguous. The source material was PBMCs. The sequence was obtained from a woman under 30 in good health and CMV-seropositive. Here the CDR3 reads CASSLSSYEQFF. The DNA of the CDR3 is TGTGCCAGCAGCTTATCTTCCTATGAGCAGTTCTTC.